This entry lists 20 T cell receptor beta chains sequenced from one sample in a study of a mutant IDH1 vaccine in newly diagnosed glioma. No antigen has been identified for these receptors. Described time point: week 11, during vaccination. What each vaccine dose contained was 300 ug of mutant IDH1 20-mer peptide, accompanied by topical imiquimod. TCRdb's copy holds only in-frame clones and misses some; the assay was immunoSEQ multiplex PCR. Of around 57,000 clones listed, around 91% were seen once; the top ten hold approximately 2%. The sequenced sample was PBMCs, obtained from a glioma patient whose treatment included an IDH1 peptide vaccine. These receptors were collected from a man aged 35 to 55 with glioma.

This chain uses TRBV6-1 with TRBJ2-5; 10 bases are shared with TRBD2. Gene TRBJ2-7 matches the end of the DNA better, so the J call may be wrong. Germline lookup yields CDR1 MNHNS and CDR2 SASEGT. The CDR3 has 14 residues. In DNA, the CDR3 is TGTGCCAGCGCGAGGAGCGGGAGGGCCTACGAGCAGTACTTC. Translated, it gives CASARSGRAYEQYF.

The chain employs TRBV6-1 and TRBJ1-1; D gene unclear. CDR3 size: 11 residues. Per the germline V gene, CDR1 is MNHNS and CDR2 is SASEGT. The ends were cut back, 7 bases at V and 2 bases at J, with 5 bases in the middle. As DNA, the CDR3 is TGTGCCAGCAAAGAAAACACTGAAGCTTTCTTT. Amino acids: CASKENTEAFF.

This clone came up once. The chain is built from TRBV6-5 and TRBJ1-2, with no clear D. This CDR3 contains 15 residues. Germline CDR1 MNHEY, CDR2 SVGAGI. V was shortened by 0 bases and J by 6 bases, with 14 bases between the two germline ends. The CDR3 loop reads CASSYSKWGWDGYTF. The CDR3 region has the DNA TGTGCCAGCAGTTACTCGAAGTGGGGATGGGATGGCTACACCTTC.

This clone was detected only a few times. V gene TRBV15 combines with J gene TRBJ2-7; the match to TRBD2 covers 8 bases. With 0 bases clipped from V and 4 bases from J, the junction kept 8 bases outside the gene matches. The CDR3 spans 16 residues. Germline values: CDR1 LNHNV, CDR2 YYDKDF (reference sequence). This chain's CDR3 is CATSRDWRGVGYEQYV. For the CDR3, the DNA is TGTGCCACCAGCAGAGATTGGCGGGGGGTAGGATACGAGCAGTACGTC.

The chain has TRBV21-1 and TRBJ2-7; TRBD1 reflects the table's D call only, with no check against the DNA. TRBV21-1 is a known pseudogene. The CDR3 totals 15 residues. The CDR3 sequence: CASSTPSQGSYEQYF. The CDR3 DNA reads as TGTGCCAGCAGCACCCCCTCGCAGGGGTCCTACGAGCAGTACTTC.

The CDR3 sequence is CASSVDRRYEQYV. The CDR3 region has the DNA TGTGCCAGCAGTGTAGACAGGCGCTACGAGCAGTACGTC. The rearrangement joins TRBV2 to TRBJ2-7; D may be TRBD1 (6 bases). Germline CDR1 and CDR2: SNHLY and FYNNEI. With 4 bases removed from V and 3 bases from J, the gap between germline ends came to 10 bases. This CDR3 is 13 amino acids long.

The chain combines TRBV28 with TRBJ1-5; tentative D call: TRBD1 (5 bases). Germline CDR1 MDHEN, CDR2 SYDVKM. The V end lost 11 bases, the J end lost 4 bases, and 18 bases lay between the germline ends. This CDR3 has 14 residues. CDR3 protein: CASAERQGNQPQHF. The CDR3 DNA follows: TGTGCCTCTGCCGAGAGGCAGGGAAATCAGCCCCAGCATTTT.

This rearrangement joins TRBV28 to TRBJ1-1; maybe TRBD1 (6 bases). In germline, CDR1 is MDHEN, CDR2 SYDVKM. The length of the CDR3 is 15 residues. V lost 2 bases, J lost 5 bases, and 15 bases lay in between. The CDR3 sequence: CASSLPLGAKTEAFF. CDR3 sequence (DNA): TGTGCCAGCAGTTTACCTTTGGGGGCTAAGACTGAAGCTTTCTTT.

The rearrangement joins TRBV6-5 to TRBJ2-1, with D uncertain. The V gene's germline CDR1 is MNHEY and CDR2 SVGAGI. The V end was cut by 3 bases, the J end by 3 bases, with 6 bases between. CDR3 length equals 13 residues. CDR3 sequence (DNA): TGTGCCAGCAGTTATACCCTCTACAATGAGCAGTTCTTC. This translates into CASSYTLYNEQFF.

The V and J genes are TRBV11-2 and TRBJ2-1, with D unresolved. V was cut by 5 bases and J by 8 bases, with 13 bases left in between. CDR3 size: 13 residues. Germline-derived CDR1 and CDR2 are SGHAT and FQNNGV. This CDR3 is CASSASHQDEQFF. The DNA of the CDR3 is TGTGCCAGCAGCGCGAGTCATCAGGATGAGCAGTTCTTC.

V is TRBV9 and J is TRBJ2-7; the D gene is possibly TRBD2 (5 bases). This CDR3 spans 14 amino acids. The ends were cut back, 0 bases at V and 5 bases at J, with 12 bases in the middle. CDR1 is SGDLS, CDR2 YYNGEE, per germline. For the CDR3, the DNA is TGTGCCAGCAGCGTAGGGGTAGAGGGCAACGAGCAGTACTTC. Residues: CASSVGVEGNEQYF.

The chain recombines TRBV6-5 with TRBJ2-7; D might be TRBD2 (5 bases). Germline lookup yields CDR1 MNHEY and CDR2 SVGAGI. This CDR3 contains 16 residues. The ends were cut back, 2 bases at V and 2 bases at J, with 16 bases in the middle. The CDR3 nucleotides are TGTGCCAGCAGTTACGACGGCGGGCCGCTTCCCTACGAGCAGTACTTC. It encodes CASSYDGGPLPYEQYF.

The chain has TRBV6-1 and TRBJ1-6, with D hard to call. V lost 6 bases to trimming and J lost 14 bases, with 17 bases between them. This CDR3 comprises 13 residues. Looked up from germline, CDR1 is MNHNS and CDR2 is SASEGT. As DNA, the CDR3 is TGTGCCAGCAGCGTCTCGTTTAGGTCCACCCTCCACTTT. Its protein product is CASSVSFRSTLHF.

The gene calls are TRBV4-3 and TRBJ1-5; D is uncertain. V dropped 0 bases and J dropped 7 bases, with 7 bases sitting between them. The germline V gene has CDR1 LGHNA and CDR2 YSLEER. The length of the CDR3 is 13 residues. DNA for the CDR3: TGCGCCAGCAGCCAAGATCTCGGGCAGCCCCAGCATTTT. Encoded protein: CASSQDLGQPQHF.

This chain joins TRBV5-6 and TRBJ2-2; D remains ambiguous. Trimming removed 7 bases from V and 5 bases from J, with 6 bases in between. Germline V gene data show CDR1 as SGHDT and CDR2 as YYEEEE. The CDR3 runs to 11 residues. The CDR3 DNA follows: TGTGCCAGCGGACCGACCGGGGAGCTGTTTTTT. Amino acids: CASGPTGELFF.

This chain links TRBV11-2 with TRBJ2-2, with D perhaps matching TRBD1 (5 bases). V lost 1 base to trimming and J lost 5 bases, with 14 bases between them. CDR3 length: 16 amino acids. The V gene's germline CDR1 is SGHAT and CDR2 FQNNGV. The CDR3 sequence: CASSLATWGGTGELFF. The CDR3 bases are TGTGCCAGCAGCTTAGCCACGTGGGGCGGAACCGGGGAGCTGTTTTTT.

This clone was observed a few times. The J gene is TRBJ2-1, the V gene TRBV27; a weak D match, TRBD1 (8 bases). V gave up 2 bases and J gave up 7 bases, with 18 bases separating them. Germline V gene lookup returns CDR1 MNHEY and CDR2 SMNVEV (reference sequence). This CDR3 is 16 amino acids long. The CDR3 protein is CASSLRGAGGTNEQFF. For the CDR3, the DNA is TGTGCCAGCAGTTTACGGGGGGCAGGGGGCACGAATGAGCAGTTCTTC.

The chain joins TRBV5-3 to TRBJ2-7, with 7 bases fitting TRBD1. Being an ORF, TRBV5-3 has a function that is uncertain. The CDR3 totals 14 residues. J gave up 2 bases and V 4 bases, and 6 bases lay outside the gene matches. CDR3 nucleotides: TGTGCCAGAAGCCCCGGGACAGCACCCTACGAGCAGTACTTC. Translated: CARSPGTAPYEQYF.

This clone was detected only a few times. The chain couples TRBV19 to TRBJ2-5; the D is unclear. Trimming took off 5 bases at V and 7 bases at J, with 17 bases between the two ends. This CDR3 spans 14 amino acids. Germline assignment: CDR1 LNHDA and CDR2 SQIVND (reference sequence). The CDR3 bases are TGTGCCAGTAGTTCCGCCGTTGGTGGCGGGACCCAGTACTTC. It encodes CASSSAVGGGTQYF.

The genes are TRBV5-4 and TRBJ1-6, with D perhaps TRBD1 (5 bases). With 0 bases removed from V and 10 bases from J, the gap between germline ends came to 14 bases. Germline V gene sequence: CDR1 SGHNT, CDR2 YYREEE (reference sequence). The CDR3 runs 15 residues. The CDR3 DNA is TGTGCCAGCAGCTTGGTCGGGGGATTTGGATCACCCCTCCACTTT. Its translation: CASSLVGGFGSPLHF.